This TCR beta chain is from a study of shared clonotypes between healthy human individuals. The CDR3 sequence is 17 residues long. Germline CDR1 is SGHDT and CDR2 is YYEEEE. V dropped 4 bases and J dropped 1; count of bases not matched to a gene: 7. Clones were read by immunoSEQ multiplex PCR, and TCRdb kept only the in-frame ones, dropping some. This sample carries approximately 2.5 million clones, approximately 92% of them seen once, and the ten largest clones take over 0.12%. This chain links TRBV5-6 with TRBJ2-5, with 13 bases fitting TRBD2. The sequenced material came from naive CD4+ T cells sorted from blood. The sample's subset: CD45RA+ positively selected. The receptor was derived from a man between 18 and 29 years old in good health. In nucleotides, the CDR3 is TGTGCCAGCAGCCCCGGACTAGCGGGAGTAGGCCAAGAGACCCAGTACTTC. It specifies CASSPGLAGVGQETQYF.